This is a list of T cell receptor beta chains from one sample in a study of OX40 agonist ivuxolimab in advanced cancers. Sequencing was performed with immunoSEQ multiplex PCR; in TCRdb, only in-frame clones are kept and a portion is missing. Of 45,000 to 65,000 clones in the sample, 87% were seen once. The sample consisted of CD4+ or CD8+ T cells sorted from blood, taken in a trial of the OX40 agonist ivuxolimab. These receptor sequences come from an adult with an advanced solid tumor such as melanoma, head and neck, liver or kidney cancer. Both conserved end residues are part of each CDR3. The D gene is left open where the match is weak. Clone size is stated in some rows and not others, as once, few, many or a class when expanded.

J: TRBJ2-6
D: .
V: TRBV2
size: .
DNA: TGTGCCAGCAGTCGTCGGTCAGGGGCCAACGTCCTGACTTTC
CDR3: CASSRRSGANVLTF

J: TRBJ1-2
D: .
V: TRBV6-1
size: .
DNA: TGTGCCAGCAGTGAAGACTCTCTCTCCTTCTATGGCTACACCTTC
CDR3: CASSEDSLSFYGYTF

J: TRBJ1-1
D: .
V: TRBV5-1
size: few
DNA: TGCGCCAGCAGCTCCTCAAGGGACCTTGAAGCTTTCTTT
CDR3: CASSSSRDLEAFF

J: TRBJ2-1
D: TRBD2
V: TRBV27
size: once
DNA: TGTGCCAGCAGCCAGATTAGCGGGACGCCCAATGAGCAGTTCTTC
CDR3: CASSQISGTPNEQFF

J: TRBJ2-3
D: TRBD2
V: TRBV6-5
size: once
DNA: TGTGCCAGCAGTTCTCGTCTAGCGGGAAGCACAGATACGCAGTATTTT
CDR3: CASSSRLAGSTDTQYF

J: TRBJ2-5
D: .
V: TRBV4-2
size: .
DNA: TGTGCCAGCAGCCAAGATTCGCGGGGACGAGAGACCCAGTACTTC
CDR3: CASSQDSRGRETQYF

J: TRBJ1-1
D: TRBD1
V: TRBV9
size: .
DNA: TGTGCCAGCAGCGTCCCCCGTGGACAGGGAGGAATGAACACTGAAGCTTTCTTT
CDR3: CASSVPRGQGGMNTEAFF

J: TRBJ2-1
D: TRBD2
V: TRBV5-1
size: .
DNA: TGCGCCAGCAGCTCCACTAGCGGGGCGGTTGAGCAGTTCTTC
CDR3: CASSSTSGAVEQFF

J: TRBJ1-2
D: TRBD1
V: TRBV27
size: .
DNA: TGTGCCAGCAGCCCAACAGGGGGCTACGGCTACACCTTC
CDR3: CASSPTGGYGYTF

J: TRBJ2-7
D: .
V: TRBV7-2
size: once
DNA: TGTGCCAGCAGTCCCTGGCTAAAGGAGGACGAGCAGTACTTC
CDR3: CASSPWLKEDEQYF

J: TRBJ2-1
D: .
V: TRBV27
size: .
DNA: TGTGCCAGCAGGCTTACCTTAGTGGACTCACGAAATGAGCAGTTCTTC
CDR3: CASRLTLVDSRNEQFF

J: TRBJ1-2
D: TRBD1
V: TRBV10-2
size: .
DNA: TGCGCCAGCAGTGAGTCCGGACAGGCGTTACGTGGCTACACCTTC
CDR3: CASSESGQALRGYTF

J: TRBJ1-1
D: .
V: TRBV18
size: once
DNA: TGTGCCAGCTCCGGGGGGAAGAACACTGAAGCTTTCTTT
CDR3: CASSGGKNTEAFF

J: TRBJ1-3
D: TRBD1
V: TRBV5-1
size: .
DNA: TGCGCCAGCAGCTTGCTGACAGGGGGTGGAAACACCATATATTTT
CDR3: CASSLLTGGGNTIYF

J: TRBJ2-1
D: .
V: TRBV7-2
size: .
DNA: TGTGCCAGCAGCTTACATATCCGTTACAATGAGCAGTTCTTC
CDR3: CASSLHIRYNEQFF

J: TRBJ1-1
D: .
V: TRBV5-6
size: .
DNA: TGTGCCAGCAGCTCCTTCGGGCCCTTGAACACTGAAGCTTTCTTT
CDR3: CASSSFGPLNTEAFF

J: TRBJ1-2
D: TRBD1
V: TRBV2
size: few
DNA: TGTGCCAGCAGTGAAGCCAGGGGGAACTATGGCTACACCTTC
CDR3: CASSEARGNYGYTF

J: TRBJ1-2
D: .
V: TRBV5-1
size: .
DNA: TGCGCCAGCAGCACCGGACATGGAGGGGCTAACTATGGCTACACCTTC
CDR3: CASSTGHGGANYGYTF

J: TRBJ1-1
D: TRBD1
V: TRBV5-1
size: few
DNA: TGCGCCAGCAGCTCTCAGGGGGGGAACACTGAAGCTTTCTTT
CDR3: CASSSQGGNTEAFF

J: TRBJ2-6
D: .
V: TRBV9
size: .
DNA: TGTGCCAGCAGCGCTCGCTCTGGGGCCAACGTCCTGACTTTC
CDR3: CASSARSGANVLTF

J: TRBJ2-2
D: .
V: TRBV28
size: .
DNA: TGTGCCAGCACTGACGGGAAGAACACCGGGGAGCTGTTTTTT
CDR3: CASTDGKNTGELFF

J: TRBJ1-4
D: .
V: TRBV6-1
size: once
DNA: TGTGCCAGCAGTGTCCCAGGAAGAGAGGATGAAAAACTGTTTTTT
CDR3: CASSVPGREDEKLFF

J: TRBJ1-3
D: .
V: TRBV30
size: once
DNA: TGTGCCTGGAGTCTCCCTAGTACTGGAAACACCATATATTTT
CDR3: CAWSLPSTGNTIYF

J: TRBJ1-5
D: .
V: TRBV19
size: once
DNA: TGTGCCAGTAGTATAGTTACAGGGCCTCAGCCCCAGCATTTT
CDR3: CASSIVTGPQPQHF

J: TRBJ2-5
D: .
V: TRBV28
size: .
DNA: TGTGCCAGCAGAGGGACCCCACGGGAGACCCAGTACTTC
CDR3: CASRGTPRETQYF

J: TRBJ2-3
D: .
V: TRBV28
size: .
DNA: TGTGCCAGCAGTACCCCCCTCGCCTTGACTAGCACAGATACGCAGTATTTT
CDR3: CASSTPLALTSTDTQYF

J: TRBJ2-1
D: TRBD2
V: TRBV14
size: few
DNA: TGTGCCAGCAGCCCCCTAAGTGGGACTATACTCTACAATGAGCAGTTCTTC
CDR3: CASSPLSGTILYNEQFF

J: TRBJ1-5
D: .
V: TRBV10-3
size: .
DNA: TGTGCCTCCGGACTTTCCCTGGGCAATCAGCCCCAGCATTTT
CDR3: CASGLSLGNQPQHF

J: TRBJ2-7
D: TRBD2
V: TRBV6-5
size: .
DNA: TGTGCCAGCAGCCTGCCAGCGGGAGTGCCCCACGAGCAGTACTTC
CDR3: CASSLPAGVPHEQYF

J: TRBJ1-5
D: .
V: TRBV19
size: .
DNA: TGTGCCAGTAGTATGAAAGCATATCAGCCCCAGCATTTT
CDR3: CASSMKAYQPQHF

J: TRBJ1-5
D: .
V: TRBV28
size: .
DNA: TGTGCCAGCAGTTACAGGGTTATTCAGCCCCAGCATTTT
CDR3: CASSYRVIQPQHF